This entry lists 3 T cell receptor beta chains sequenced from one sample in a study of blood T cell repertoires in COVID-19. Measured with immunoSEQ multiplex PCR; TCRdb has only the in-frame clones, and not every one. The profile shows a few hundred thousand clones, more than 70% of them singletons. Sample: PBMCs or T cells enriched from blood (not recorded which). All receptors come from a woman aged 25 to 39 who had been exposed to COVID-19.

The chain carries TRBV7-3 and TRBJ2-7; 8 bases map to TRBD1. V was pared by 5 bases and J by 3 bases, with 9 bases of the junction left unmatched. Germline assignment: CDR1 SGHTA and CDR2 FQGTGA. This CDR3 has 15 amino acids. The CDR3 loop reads CASSLGQGIFYEQYF. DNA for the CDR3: TGTGCCAGCAGCCTCGGACAGGGAATCTTCTACGAGCAGTACTTC.

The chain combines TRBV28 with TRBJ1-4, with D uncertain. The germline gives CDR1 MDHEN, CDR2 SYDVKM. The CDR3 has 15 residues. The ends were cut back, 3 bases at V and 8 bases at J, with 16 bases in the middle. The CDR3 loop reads CASSFATANEEKLFF. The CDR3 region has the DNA TGTGCCAGCAGTTTCGCAACAGCCAATGAGGAAAAACTGTTTTTT.

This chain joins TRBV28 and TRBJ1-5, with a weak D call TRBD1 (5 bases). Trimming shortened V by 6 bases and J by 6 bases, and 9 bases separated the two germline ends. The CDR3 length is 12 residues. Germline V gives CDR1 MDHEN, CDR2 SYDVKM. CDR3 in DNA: TGTGCCAGCAGAACGGGGGGTCAGCCCCAGCATTTT. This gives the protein CASRTGGQPQHF.